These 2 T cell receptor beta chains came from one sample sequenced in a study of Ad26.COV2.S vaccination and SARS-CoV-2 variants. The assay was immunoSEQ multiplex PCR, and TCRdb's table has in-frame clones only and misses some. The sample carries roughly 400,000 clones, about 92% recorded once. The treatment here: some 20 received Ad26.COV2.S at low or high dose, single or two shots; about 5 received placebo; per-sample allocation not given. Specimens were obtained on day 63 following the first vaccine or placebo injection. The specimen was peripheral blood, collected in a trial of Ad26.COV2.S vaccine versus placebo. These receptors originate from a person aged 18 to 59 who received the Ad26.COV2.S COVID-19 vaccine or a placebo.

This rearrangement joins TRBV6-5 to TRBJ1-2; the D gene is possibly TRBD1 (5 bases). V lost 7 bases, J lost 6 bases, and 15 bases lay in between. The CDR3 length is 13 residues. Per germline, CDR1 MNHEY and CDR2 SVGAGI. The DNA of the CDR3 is TGTGCCAGCACGGGGGGAGGGGTTAATGGCTACACCTTC. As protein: CASTGGGVNGYTF.

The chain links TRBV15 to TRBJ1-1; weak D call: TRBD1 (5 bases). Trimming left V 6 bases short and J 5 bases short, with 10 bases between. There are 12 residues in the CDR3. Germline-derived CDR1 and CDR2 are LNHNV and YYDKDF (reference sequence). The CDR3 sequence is CATRRGGTEAFF. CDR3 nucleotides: TGTGCCACCAGGCGGGGCGGGACTGAAGCTTTCTTT.